A selection of T cell receptor beta chains follows, all from one sample in a study of blood T cell dynamics during melanoma immunotherapy. TCRdb's copy holds only in-frame clones and misses some; the assay was immunoSEQ multiplex PCR. The sample holds 13,000 to 15,000 clones; 86% are singletons and the top ten take around 6%. This specimen consisted of blood, obtained from a patient treated with checkpoint blockade. Receptors were obtained from a human donor with melanoma. The CDR3 runs from the conserved cysteine through the conserved F or W.

V: TRBV7-2
J: TRBJ1-4
CDR3: CASSLVIGSSSNEKLFF

V: TRBV5-5
J: TRBJ1-5
CDR3: CASSFGQTVSNQPQHF

V: TRBV7-9
J: TRBJ1-4
CDR3: CASSSQGGDEKLFF

V: TRBV9
J: TRBJ2-2
CDR3: CASSVDGYTTGELFF

V: TRBV6-1
J: TRBJ1-1
CDR3: CASRAGTADTEAFF

V: TRBV6-4
J: TRBJ1-2
CDR3: CASSDSYGYTF

V: TRBV15
J: TRBJ2-7
CDR3: CATSPGTGLYEQYF

V: TRBV5-4
J: TRBJ1-1
CDR3: CASSLKLGLNTEAFF

V: TRBV14
J: TRBJ1-1
CDR3: CASSKGRRGNTEAFF

V: TRBV6-5
J: TRBJ2-5
CDR3: CASNRAGETQYF

V: TRBV6-1
J: TRBJ1-2
CDR3: CASSGQGPYGYTF

V: TRBV2
J: TRBJ2-1
CDR3: CASRENSSPNEQFF

V: TRBV5-4
J: TRBJ2-5
CDR3: CASSRSGPGETQYF

V: TRBV6-6
J: TRBJ1-1
CDR3: CASSYPTGGGNTEAFF

V: TRBV5-1
J: TRBJ2-5
CDR3: CASSPYQETQYF

V: TRBV9
J: TRBJ1-1
CDR3: CASSLYEDRRGEAFF

V: TRBV7-2
J: TRBJ2-5
CDR3: CASSFRTGQETQYF

V: TRBV19
J: TRBJ2-2
CDR3: CASSMWASTGELFF

V: TRBV5-1
J: TRBJ1-1
CDR3: CASSPQGAGTEAFF

V: TRBV5-1
J: TRBJ2-5
CDR3: CASRGMLAQETQYF

V: TRBV18
J: TRBJ2-5
CDR3: CASSPTGAETQYF

V: TRBV5-1
J: TRBJ1-2
CDR3: CASSLDSVNYGYTF

V: TRBV2
J: TRBJ1-1
CDR3: CASSVQGNTEAFF

V: TRBV19
J: TRBJ1-5
CDR3: CASSNGGQGNQPQHF

V: TRBV6-5
J: TRBJ1-4
CDR3: CASSRQGGEKLFF

V: TRBV6-6
J: TRBJ2-5
CDR3: CASSYRGAQETQYF

V: TRBV19
J: TRBJ1-1
CDR3: CASRPDRALNTEAFF

V: TRBV29-1
J: TRBJ2-7
CDR3: CSVESEQYF

V: TRBV6-6
J: TRBJ2-1
CDR3: CATGGSYNEQFF

V: TRBV10-3
J: TRBJ2-1
CDR3: CATNRQGPYNEQFF

V: TRBV7-9
J: TRBJ1-2
CDR3: CASSLGPGYGYTF

V: TRBV4-3
J: TRBJ2-1
CDR3: CASSQGRGSYNEQFF

V: TRBV28
J: TRBJ1-1
CDR3: CASNLQGATEAFF

V: TRBV5-4
J: TRBJ2-3
CDR3: CASSVAGLTDTQYF

V: TRBV7-6
J: TRBJ2-7
CDR3: CASSSHRGGSSSYEQYF

V: TRBV6-1
J: TRBJ1-1
CDR3: CASTRQGSNTEAFF

V: TRBV19
J: TRBJ1-2
CDR3: CASSIGTGALPLYGYTF

V: TRBV6-4
J: TRBJ1-5
CDR3: CASSALNQPQHF

V: TRBV10-1
J: TRBJ2-3
CDR3: CASSESDWLGDTQYF

V: TRBV2
J: TRBJ2-3
CDR3: CASSEAMDTQYF

V: TRBV29-1
J: TRBJ2-1
CDR3: CSVGRTIHEQFF

V: TRBV6-5
J: TRBJ2-3
CDR3: CASRSISGQDTQYF

V: TRBV7-9
J: TRBJ1-1
CDR3: CASSLGGTNTEAFF

V: TRBV7-9
J: TRBJ2-2
CDR3: CASSSSGGADTGELFF

V: TRBV5-6
J: TRBJ2-7
CDR3: CASSWGQGPAEQYF

V: TRBV7-9
J: TRBJ2-5
CDR3: CASEGTQETQYF

V: TRBV7-6
J: TRBJ1-4
CDR3: CASSVGTSEKLFF

V: TRBV7-2
J: TRBJ1-1
CDR3: CASSLERGGIAFF

V: TRBV7-9
J: TRBJ2-1
CDR3: CASSLAGGGIGSYNEQFF

V: TRBV7-9
J: TRBJ1-2
CDR3: CASSPRTGGNYGYTF

V: TRBV5-1
J: TRBJ1-5
CDR3: CASSATGEGNQPQHF

V: TRBV6-6
J: TRBJ2-1
CDR3: CASIHSGDQNNEQFF

V: TRBV5-1
J: TRBJ1-2
CDR3: CASSEQGWEGYTF

V: TRBV5-1
J: TRBJ2-3
CDR3: CASSLGQFSTDTQYF

V: TRBV7-2
J: TRBJ1-2
CDR3: CASTHPGQGYGYTF

V: TRBV6-6
J: TRBJ1-4
CDR3: CASTRGQGGSEKLFF